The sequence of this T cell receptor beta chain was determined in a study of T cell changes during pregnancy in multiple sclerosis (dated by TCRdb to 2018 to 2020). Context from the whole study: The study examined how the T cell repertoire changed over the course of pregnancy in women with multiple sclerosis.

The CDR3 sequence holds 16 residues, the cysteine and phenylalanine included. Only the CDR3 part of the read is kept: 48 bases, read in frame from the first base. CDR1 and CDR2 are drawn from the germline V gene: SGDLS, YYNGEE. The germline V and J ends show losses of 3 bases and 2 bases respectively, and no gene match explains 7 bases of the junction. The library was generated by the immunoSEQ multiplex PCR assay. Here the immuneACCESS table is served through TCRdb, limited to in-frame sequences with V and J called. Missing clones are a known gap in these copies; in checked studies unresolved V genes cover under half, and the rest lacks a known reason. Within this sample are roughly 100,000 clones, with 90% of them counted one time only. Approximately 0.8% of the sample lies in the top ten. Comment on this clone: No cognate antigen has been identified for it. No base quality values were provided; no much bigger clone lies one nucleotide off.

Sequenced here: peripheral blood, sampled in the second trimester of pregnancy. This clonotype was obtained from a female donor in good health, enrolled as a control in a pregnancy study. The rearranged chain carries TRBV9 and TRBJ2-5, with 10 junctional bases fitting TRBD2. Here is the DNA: TGTGCCAGCAGCGGGGGACTAGCGACCTTTCAAGAGACCCAGTACTTC. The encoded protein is CASSGGLATFQETQYF.